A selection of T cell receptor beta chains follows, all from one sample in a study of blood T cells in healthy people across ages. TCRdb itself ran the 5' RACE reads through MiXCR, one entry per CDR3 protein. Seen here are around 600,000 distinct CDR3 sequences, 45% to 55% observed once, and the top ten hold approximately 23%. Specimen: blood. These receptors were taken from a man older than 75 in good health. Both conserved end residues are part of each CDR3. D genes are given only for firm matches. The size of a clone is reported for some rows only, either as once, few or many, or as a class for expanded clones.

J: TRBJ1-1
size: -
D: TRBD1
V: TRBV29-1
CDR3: CSVRGSETEAFF
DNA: TGCAGCGTCAGGGGGTCGGAGACTGAAGCTTTCTTT

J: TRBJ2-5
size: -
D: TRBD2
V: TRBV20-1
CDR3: CSARAGTSGEETQYF
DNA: TGCAGTGCTAGAGCCGGGACTAGCGGGGAGGAGACCCAGTACTTC

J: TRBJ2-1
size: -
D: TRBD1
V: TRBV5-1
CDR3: CASSPGGTPYNEQFF
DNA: TGCGCCAGCAGCCCAGGGGGAACTCCCTACAATGAGCAGTTCTTC

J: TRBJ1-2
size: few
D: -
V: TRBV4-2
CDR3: CASSQDGAGGNYGYTF
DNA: TGTGCCAGCAGCCAAGATGGAGCCGGGGGGAACTATGGCTACACCTTC

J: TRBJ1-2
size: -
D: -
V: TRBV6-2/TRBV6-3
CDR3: CASSYDGYGYTF
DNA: TGTGCCAGCAGCTACGATGGATATGGCTACACCTTC

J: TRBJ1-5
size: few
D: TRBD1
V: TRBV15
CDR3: CATSRDRQGSVVQPQHF
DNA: TGTGCCACCAGCAGAGACCGACAGGGAAGTGTGGTTCAGCCCCAGCATTTT

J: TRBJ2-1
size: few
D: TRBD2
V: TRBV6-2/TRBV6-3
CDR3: CASKLAGVNEQFF
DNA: TGTGCCAGCAAACTAGCGGGAGTAAATGAGCAGTTCTTC

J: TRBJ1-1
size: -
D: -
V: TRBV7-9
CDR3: CASSLAQTVANTEAFF
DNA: TGTGCCAGCAGCTTAGCACAGACAGTCGCGAACACTGAAGCTTTCTTT

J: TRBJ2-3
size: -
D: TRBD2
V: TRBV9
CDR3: CASSLGTSGGSTDTRYF
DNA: TGTGCCAGCAGCCTTGGGACTAGCGGGGGGAGTACAGACACGCGGTATTTT

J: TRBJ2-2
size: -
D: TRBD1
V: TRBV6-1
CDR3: CASTEGQGALNTGELFF
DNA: TGTGCCAGCACCGAGGGACAGGGGGCTTTGAACACCGGGGAGCTGTTTTTT

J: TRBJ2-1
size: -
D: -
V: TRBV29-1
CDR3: CSVEGDTVYNEQFF
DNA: TGCAGCGTTGAAGGGGACACGGTCTACAATGAGCAGTTCTTC

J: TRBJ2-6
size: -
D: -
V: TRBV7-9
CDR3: CASSPISGANVLTF
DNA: TGTGCCAGCAGCCCGATTTCTGGGGCCAACGTCCTGACTTTC

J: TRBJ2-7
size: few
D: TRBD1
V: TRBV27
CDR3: CASGTGVSYEQYF
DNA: TGTGCCAGCGGGACAGGGGTAAGCTACGAGCAGTACTTC

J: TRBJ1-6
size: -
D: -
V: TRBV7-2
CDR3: CASSLLLVGDLHF
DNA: TGTGCCAGCAGCTTATTATTGGTTGGAGACCTCCACTTT

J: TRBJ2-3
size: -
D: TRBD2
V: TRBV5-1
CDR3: CASSLRSGGTDTQYF
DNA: TGCGCCAGCAGCTTGAGAAGCGGGGGCACAGATACGCAGTATTTT

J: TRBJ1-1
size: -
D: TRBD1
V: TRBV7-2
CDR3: CASSLGGQPEAFF
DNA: TGTGCCAGCAGCTTAGGGGGACAGCCTGAAGCTTTCTTT